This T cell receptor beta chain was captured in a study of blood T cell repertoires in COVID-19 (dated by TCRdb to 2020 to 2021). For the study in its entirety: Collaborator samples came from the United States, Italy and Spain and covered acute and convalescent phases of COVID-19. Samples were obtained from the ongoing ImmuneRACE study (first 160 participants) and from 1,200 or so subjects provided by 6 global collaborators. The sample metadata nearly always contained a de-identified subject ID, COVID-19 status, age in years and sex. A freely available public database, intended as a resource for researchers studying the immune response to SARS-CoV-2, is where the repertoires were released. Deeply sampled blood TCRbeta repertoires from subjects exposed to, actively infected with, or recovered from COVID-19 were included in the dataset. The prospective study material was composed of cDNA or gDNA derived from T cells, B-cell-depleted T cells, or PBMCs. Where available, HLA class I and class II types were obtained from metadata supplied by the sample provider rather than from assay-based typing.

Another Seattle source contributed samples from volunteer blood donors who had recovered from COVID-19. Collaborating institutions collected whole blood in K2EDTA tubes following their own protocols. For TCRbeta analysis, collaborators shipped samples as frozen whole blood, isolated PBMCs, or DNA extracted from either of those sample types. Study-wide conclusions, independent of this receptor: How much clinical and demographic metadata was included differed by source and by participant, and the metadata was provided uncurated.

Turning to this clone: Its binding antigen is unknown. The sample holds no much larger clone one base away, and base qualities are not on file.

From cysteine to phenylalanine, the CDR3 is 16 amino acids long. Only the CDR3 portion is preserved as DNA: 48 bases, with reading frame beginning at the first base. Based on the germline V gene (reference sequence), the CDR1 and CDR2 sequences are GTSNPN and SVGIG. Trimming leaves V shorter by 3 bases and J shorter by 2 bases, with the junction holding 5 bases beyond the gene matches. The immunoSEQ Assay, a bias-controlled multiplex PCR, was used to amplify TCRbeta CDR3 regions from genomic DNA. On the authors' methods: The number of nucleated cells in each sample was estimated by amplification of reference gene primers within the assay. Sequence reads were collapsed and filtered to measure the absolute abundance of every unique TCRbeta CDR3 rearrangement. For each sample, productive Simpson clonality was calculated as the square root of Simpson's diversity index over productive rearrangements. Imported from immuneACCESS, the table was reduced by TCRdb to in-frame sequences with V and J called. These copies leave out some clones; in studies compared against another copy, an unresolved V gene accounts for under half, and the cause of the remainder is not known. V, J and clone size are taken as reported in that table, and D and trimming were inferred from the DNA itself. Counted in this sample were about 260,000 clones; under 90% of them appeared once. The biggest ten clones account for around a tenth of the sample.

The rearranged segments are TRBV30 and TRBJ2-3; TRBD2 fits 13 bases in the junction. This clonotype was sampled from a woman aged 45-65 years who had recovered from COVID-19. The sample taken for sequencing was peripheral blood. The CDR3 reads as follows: CAWSATSGGVTDTQYF. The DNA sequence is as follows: TGTGCCTGGAGCGCTACTAGCGGGGGGGTCACAGATACGCAGTATTTT.